This section outlines one TCR beta chain sequence together with its context. In the source study's methods: Estimated nucleated cell counts came from reference gene primer amplification. TCRdb's table, derived via immunoSEQ multiplex PCR, lists solely in-frame clones and lacks some. Clone size and V and J calls were adopted from that table, with D and trimming inferred from the DNA. The sample records roughly 99,000 clones, approximately 88% being singletons. Germline CDR1 is SGHAT and CDR2 is FQNNGV. V gave up 2 bases and J gave up 0 bases, with 4 bases separating them. The length of the CDR3 is 13 residues. The data were taken from a study of blood T cell repertoires in COVID-19. About the research overall: The samples span acute and convalescent COVID-19 from the United States, Italy and Spain. PBMCs, B-cell-depleted T cells, or T cells provided the cDNA or gDNA that made up the material.

Material: peripheral blood. V usage is TRBV11-2 and J usage is TRBJ2-5; D is unresolved. The sequence was obtained from a man aged 35 to 55 with active or convalescent COVID-19. The CDR3: CASSLRDQETQYF. The CDR3 nucleotides read TGTGCCAGCAGCTTACGGGACCAAGAGACCCAGTACTTC.